A selection of T cell receptor beta chains follows, all from one sample in a study of cytomegalovirus exposure and HLA in healthy donors. Profiled with immunoSEQ multiplex PCR; TCRdb holds only in-frame clones, not every one. The repertoire includes around 49,000 clones, around 94% of them detected once, and around 8% sits in the top ten. Material: PBMCs. The receptors were gathered from a woman aged 18 to 35 in good health and CMV-seropositive. Both conserved end residues are trimmed from each CDR3.

v_call: TRBV27; cdr3_aa: ASSPLQGVRLPNTGELF
v_call: TRBV27; cdr3_aa: ASSLERGAGSMNTEAF
v_call: TRBV28; cdr3_aa: ASSWPSGDTQY
v_call: TRBV4-1; cdr3_aa: ASSQLLGIWQPQH
v_call: TRBV11-3; cdr3_aa: ASSPSGTGDHSGNTIY
v_call: TRBV27; cdr3_aa: ASSRVVYNEQF
v_call: TRBV6-5; cdr3_aa: ASGSGTALYNEQF
v_call: TRBV7-2; cdr3_aa: ASSSGGTRTDTQY
v_call: TRBV7-8; cdr3_aa: ASSSPGGAEEKLF
v_call: TRBV28; cdr3_aa: ASSSLGGHGELF
v_call: TRBV27; cdr3_aa: ASSLRGAAYEQY
v_call: TRBV7-2; cdr3_aa: ASSLGPSGRASGTQY
v_call: TRBV6-1; cdr3_aa: ASSEVPGTGELY
v_call: TRBV28; cdr3_aa: ASSRQDYQDTQY
v_call: TRBV7-6; cdr3_aa: ASSLTTISGSIHEQF
v_call: TRBV7-2; cdr3_aa: ASRIPSRYGYT
v_call: TRBV11-3; cdr3_aa: ASSLGLPGDTQY
v_call: TRBV5-1; cdr3_aa: ASSLVQGPNGYT